These 29 T cell receptor beta chains share one sample of origin, sequenced in a study of T-cell memory formation after mild COVID-19. TCRdb redid the calling of the 5' RACE reads with MiXCR, one entry per CDR3 protein. The repertoire includes 150,000 or so distinct CDR3 sequences, 31% of them detected once, and 12% sits in the top ten. The sequenced sample was PBMCs or a T cell subset sorted from them (not recorded which). These receptors originate from an adult woman who had mild COVID-19 (a few samples of this study predate the infection). Cell type and time point are not known.

This chain connects TRBV29-1 to TRBJ1-2; D uncertain. This CDR3 has 14 residues. Trimming removed 0 bases at V and 0 bases at J, with 8 bases between. Germline CDR1 is SQVTM and CDR2 is ANQGSEA. The CDR3 region is CSVEDPQTNYGYTF. In DNA, the CDR3 is TGCAGCGTTGAAGATCCCCAGACTAACTATGGCTACACCTTC.

V is TRBV5-1 and J is TRBJ2-1; D may be TRBD2 (5 bases). Germline V lookup: CDR1 SGHRS, CDR2 YFSETQ. V shed 0 bases and J shed 5 bases, with 6 bases lying between them. This CDR3 region has 13 residues. The CDR3 DNA reads as TGCGCCAGCAGCTTGGGCGGGCACAATGAGCAGTTCTTC. Its translation is CASSLGGHNEQFF. The full variable domain, in which reference TRBV5-1 and TRBJ2-1 provide the parts outside the CDR3, is KAGVTQTPRYLIKTRGQQVTLSCSPISGHRSVSWYQQTPGQGLQFLFEYFSETQRNKGNFPGRFSGRQFSNSRSEMNVSTLELGDSALYLCASSLGGHNEQFFGPGTRLTVL.

V is TRBV4-1 and J is TRBJ2-7; D is undetermined. V lost 4 bases and J 5 bases, leaving 9 bases between the germline ends. Germline lookup yields CDR1 MGHRA and CDR2 YSYEKL. The CDR3 covers 12 residues. CDR3 sequence reads: CASSPGFDEQYF. The CDR3 nucleotides are TGCGCCAGCAGCCCCGGGTTCGACGAGCAGTACTTC.

A few counts support this clonotype. This chain connects TRBV15 to TRBJ2-7; TRBD2 aligns across 11 bases. CDR3 length: 16 amino acids. The germline V gene has CDR1 LNHNV and CDR2 YYDKDF (reference sequence). Trimming removed 5 bases from V and 1 base from J; junction bases left unmatched: 7. DNA of the CDR3: TGTGCCACCAGCGCGAGACTAGCGGGAACGTCCTACGAGCAGTACTTC. Protein sequence: CATSARLAGTSYEQYF. Full variable domain (missing parts from reference TRBV15 and TRBJ2-7): DAMVIQNPRYQVTQFGKPVTLSCSQTLNHNVMYWYQQKSSQAPKLLFHYYDKDFNNEADTPDNFQSRRPNTSFCFLDIRSPGLGDTAMYLCATSARLAGTSYEQYFGPGTRLTVT.

There are a few counts of this clonotype. CDR3: CASSLAASGRHEQYF. The CDR3 DNA reads TGCGCCAGCAGCTTGGCGGCTAGCGGGAGACACGAGCAGTACTTC. The V gene is TRBV5-1, the J gene TRBJ2-7, with TRBD2 matching over 10 bases. Germline CDR1 reads SGHRS; CDR2 reads YFSETQ. The CDR3 has 15 amino acids. The ends lost 0 bases at V and 5 bases at J; junction bases unmatched: 5.

This clonotype has only a few counts. This chain joins TRBV24-1 and TRBJ2-2; TRBD2 matches at 15 bases. The trim removed 3 bases at V and 5 bases at J, leaving 9 bases unmatched. The germline V gene has CDR1 KGHDR and CDR2 SFDVKD. The CDR3 has 19 residues. The CDR3 coding sequence is TGTGCCACCAGTGATCAAAAGGCGGGACTAGCGGGAGGAACCGGGGAGCTGTTTTTT. Amino acid sequence: CATSDQKAGLAGGTGELFF.

The rearrangement joins TRBV2 to TRBJ2-1; TRBD1 matches 9 bases. The CDR3 extends over 14 amino acids. CDR1 is SNHLY, CDR2 FYNNEI, per germline. The V and J ends lost 6 bases and 8 bases, in that order; junction bases with no gene match: 8. The chain's CDR3 is CASRGGQGPYEQFF. Written as DNA, the CDR3 is TGTGCCAGCAGGGGGGGACAGGGACCCTATGAGCAGTTCTTC.

On this clonotype itself: This clone may be a read error of a much larger clone one base away. The J gene is TRBJ2-3, the V gene TRBV7-9, with 8 bases identical to TRBD2. Germline lookup yields CDR1 SEHNR and CDR2 FQNEAQ (reference sequence). This CDR3 is built from 16 residues. The CDR3 DNA follows: TGTGCCATCAGCTTAGTTCCAGCGGGAGCGACAGATACGCAGTATTTT. Translation: CAISLVPAGATDTQYF.

This clonotype was seen only a few times. This chain uses TRBV7-9 with TRBJ2-7, with D unclear. The CDR3 length is 15 residues. V was clipped by 5 bases and J by 3 bases, with 17 bases between them. The germline CDR1 and CDR2 sequences are SEHNR and FQNEAQ (reference sequence). CDR3 amino acids: CASSTGRTELYEQYF. CDR3 DNA: TGTGCCAGCAGCACTGGACGGACGGAGCTCTACGAGCAGTACTTC.

In its sample, this clonotype was seen a few times. This chain joins TRBV18 and TRBJ2-7; TRBD2 matches 9 bases. The germline V gene has CDR1 KGHSH and CDR2 LQKENI. The CDR3 length is 16 residues. After removal of 3 bases from V and 6 bases from J, the junction contained 12 bases not matched to a gene. The CDR3 sequence is CASSPLGVAGASEQYF. The CDR3 bases are TGTGCCAGCTCACCGCTCGGGGTAGCGGGAGCTTCCGAGCAGTACTTC.

The table lists this clonotype with a few counts. The V call is TRBV13, the J call TRBJ2-5, with D perhaps given as TRBD1 or TRBD2 (5 bases each). V shed 1 base and J shed 5 bases, with 11 bases lying between them. Germline-derived CDR1 and CDR2 are PRHDT and FYEKMQ (reference sequence). The length of the CDR3 is 14 residues. The CDR3 DNA reads TGTGCCAGCAGCTTAGTCGGGGACGGGGAGACCCAGTACTTC. Its protein is CASSLVGDGETQYF.

This clonotype has just a few counts. The rearrangement uses TRBV7-9 and TRBJ2-7, with a tentative D call TRBD1 (7 bases). Germline V gene sequence: CDR1 SEHNR, CDR2 FQNEAQ (reference sequence). The CDR3 loop spans 16 amino acids. V was cut by 4 bases and J by 3 bases, with 19 bases left in between. The CDR3 DNA sequence: TGTGCCAGCAGCTCTTCTTCAGGGGGGCCGATCTACGAGCAGTACTTC. Its translation is CASSSSSGGPIYEQYF. Full variable domain (outside the CDR3, taken from reference TRBV7-9 and TRBJ2-7): DTGVSQNPRHKITKRGQNVTFRCDPISEHNRLYWYRQTLGQGPEFLTYFQNEAQLEKSRLLSDRFSAERPKGSFSTLEIQRTEQGDSAMYLCASSSSSGGPIYEQYFGPGTRLTVT.

There are a few counts of this clonotype. The chain has TRBV3-1 and TRBJ2-5, with TRBD2 as a possible D gene (6 bases). CDR3 size: 16 residues. V was cut by 4 bases and J by 4 bases, with 19 bases left in between. Germline CDR1 is LGHDT and CDR2 is YNNKEL (reference sequence). The CDR3 DNA follows: TGTGCCAGCAGCCCGGGGGAGACTCGAAGGTTAGAGACCCAGTACTTC. This sequence encodes CASSPGETRRLETQYF.

The chain joins TRBV11-1 to TRBJ2-5; D not resolved. Germline CDR1 is SGHAT and CDR2 is FQDESV (reference sequence). CDR3 size: 15 residues. Trimming took 5 bases from V and 4 from J, leaving 17 bases between them. This CDR3 reads CASSPDGRSGETQYF. The DNA of the CDR3 is TGTGCCAGCAGCCCGGATGGACGCAGTGGAGAGACCCAGTACTTC.

V usage is TRBV4-2 and J usage is TRBJ2-7; D might be TRBD2 (6 bases). Looked up from germline, CDR1 is LGHNA and CDR2 is YNFKEQ. The CDR3 length is 15 residues. V lost 1 base and J 0 bases, leaving 10 bases between the germline ends. The CDR3: CASSQGFSGSYEQYF. DNA of the CDR3: TGTGCCAGCAGCCAAGGGTTTAGCGGCTCCTACGAGCAGTACTTC.

This clonotype was observed a few times. The rearrangement joins TRBV7-2 to TRBJ2-1; 10 nucleotides match TRBD1. The CDR3 has 15 residues. CDR1 SGHTA and CDR2 FQGNSA come from the germline V gene. J lost 10 bases, V lost 5 bases, and 11 bases had no gene match. In nucleotides, the CDR3 is TGTGCCAGCAGCACAGACAGGGGGCCAACGCAGGAGCAGTTCTTC. Protein: CASSTDRGPTQEQFF.

V and J are TRBV7-2 and TRBJ2-7; D may be TRBD2 (6 bases). Trimming removed 3 bases at V and 2 bases at J, with 11 bases between. This CDR3 contains 14 residues. CDR1 SGHTA and CDR2 FQGNSA come from the germline V gene. CDR3 in amino acids: CASSFFGGTYEQYF. CDR3 nucleotides: TGTGCCAGCAGCTTCTTTGGAGGGACCTACGAGCAGTACTTC.

The chain recombines TRBV4-3 with TRBJ2-7, with a possible D match to TRBD2 (5 bases). Trimming cost V 6 bases and J 2 bases, with 14 bases left between them. The CDR3 runs 14 residues. In germline, CDR1 is LGHNA, CDR2 YSLEER. This chain's CDR3 is CASSHPAAAYEQYF. The CDR3 bases are TGCGCCAGCAGTCACCCAGCGGCCGCCTACGAGCAGTACTTC.

V is TRBV7-8 and J is TRBJ2-1; 10 bases agree with TRBD2. The CDR3 is made up of 16 amino acids. Trimming cost V 1 base and J 6 bases; bases outside gene matches: 6. Germline V gene data show CDR1 as SGHVS and CDR2 as FQNEAQ. CDR3 loop: CASSLEASGGFNEQFF. The CDR3 DNA is TGTGCCAGCAGCTTAGAGGCTAGCGGGGGATTCAATGAGCAGTTCTTC.

This clonotype occurred a few times. The chain couples TRBV19 to TRBJ2-1; 8 nucleotides match TRBD1. The germline CDR1 and CDR2 sequences are LNHDA and SQIVND (reference sequence). The CDR3 loop spans 15 amino acids. V shed 5 bases and J 7 bases; nucleotides not matched to a gene: 10. CDR3 in DNA: TGTGCCAGTAGTGCCACAGGGGGATCTAGGAATGAGCAGTTCTTC. Translated: CASSATGGSRNEQFF.

The V gene is TRBV20-1, the J gene TRBJ2-7; D gene uncertain. CDR1 DFQATT and CDR2 SNEGSKA come from the germline V gene (reference sequence). The CDR3 totals 13 residues. The V end lost 4 bases, the J end lost 5 bases, and 15 bases lay between the germline ends. The CDR3 DNA is TGCAGTGCTACGACGAAGGAACTCCACGAGCAGTACTTC. Protein product: CSATTKELHEQYF.

This clonotype was seen more than once but under ten times. The gene calls are TRBV7-3 and TRBJ2-3; D uncertain. CDR3 length equals 15 residues. V lost 1 base to trimming and J lost 0 bases, with 8 bases between them. The germline V gene encodes CDR1 SGHTA and CDR2 FQGTGA. The CDR3 sequence is CASSLSLTSTDTQYF. CDR3 nucleotides: TGTGCCAGCAGCTTAAGCTTAACTAGCACAGATACGCAGTATTTT.

A few counts support this clonotype. The chain joins TRBV20-1 to TRBJ1-5, with D possibly TRBD1 on 5 matching bases. This CDR3 region has 14 residues. Trimming pared 5 bases from V and 3 bases from J, leaving 14 bases between. Germline lookup yields CDR1 DFQATT and CDR2 SNEGSKA (reference sequence). The CDR3 spells CSAQMTEFNQPQHF. CDR3 coding DNA: TGCAGTGCTCAGATGACAGAATTCAATCAGCCCCAGCATTTT.

This clonotype was seen a few times. The genes are TRBV6-6 and TRBJ2-1; D remains unclear. The CDR3 length is 13 residues. V was shortened by 3 bases and J by 10 bases, with 13 bases between the two germline ends. The germline V gene has CDR1 MNHNY and CDR2 SVGAGI (reference sequence). The CDR3 region is CASSYSFRWEQFF. CDR3 DNA: TGTGCCAGCAGTTATTCCTTTCGTTGGGAGCAGTTCTTC.

In its sample, this clonotype was seen a few times. The chain joins TRBV5-1 to TRBJ2-3; 9 bases fit TRBD1. In germline, CDR1 is SGHRS, CDR2 YFSETQ. The J segment lost 0 bases and the V segment lost 3 bases, leaving 2 bases of the junction unmatched. The CDR3 runs to 15 residues. CDR3: CASSSQGASTDTQYF. The CDR3 DNA reads as TGCGCCAGCAGCTCACAGGGGGCTAGCACAGATACGCAGTATTTT.

V gene TRBV18 combines with J gene TRBJ2-1; 7 bases align to TRBD1. Germline V gives CDR1 KGHSH, CDR2 LQKENI. J was trimmed by 10 bases and V by 0 bases; bases with no gene match: 6. The CDR3 sequence is 14 residues long. The CDR3 spells CASSPPLQGSEQFF. The CDR3, as DNA: TGTGCCAGCTCACCACCACTACAGGGGAGCGAGCAGTTCTTC.

CDR3 sequence: CASSVGPGSYEQYF. The CDR3 DNA sequence: TGTGCCAGCAGCGTAGGTCCGGGTTCCTACGAGCAGTACTTC. The rearrangement uses TRBV9 and TRBJ2-7; D is unresolved. Trimming removed 0 bases from V and 1 base from J, with 8 bases in between. Germline V gene lookup returns CDR1 SGDLS and CDR2 YYNGEE. The CDR3 loop spans 14 amino acids. Using reference TRBV9 and TRBJ2-7 for the parts outside the CDR3, the full variable domain is DSGVTQTPKHLITATGQRVTLRCSPRSGDLSVYWYQQSLDQGLQFLIQYYNGEERAKGNILERFSAQQFPDLHSELNLSSLELGDSALYFCASSVGPGSYEQYFGPGTRLTVT.

V gene TRBV20-1 combines with J gene TRBJ1-2; TRBD1 aligns across 7 bases. V lost 8 bases, J lost 1 base, and 13 bases stayed unmatched. The CDR3 consists of 15 residues. CDR1 and CDR2 from the germline V gene are DFQATT and SNEGSKA (reference sequence). CDR3 residues: CSPLGRDRYNYGYTF. The DNA of the CDR3 is TGCAGTCCGCTAGGCCGGGACAGATATAACTATGGCTACACCTTC.

There are many counts of this clonotype. The chain combines TRBV6-1 with TRBJ2-7; possible D gene TRBD1, 6 bases. The CDR3 is 15 residues long. The germline CDR1 and CDR2 sequences are MNHNS and SASEGT. V lost 3 bases and J 3 bases, leaving 15 bases between the germline ends. CDR3 protein: CASSEPTGIDYEQYF. CDR3 DNA sequence: TGTGCCAGCAGTGAGCCAACAGGGATCGACTACGAGCAGTACTTC.